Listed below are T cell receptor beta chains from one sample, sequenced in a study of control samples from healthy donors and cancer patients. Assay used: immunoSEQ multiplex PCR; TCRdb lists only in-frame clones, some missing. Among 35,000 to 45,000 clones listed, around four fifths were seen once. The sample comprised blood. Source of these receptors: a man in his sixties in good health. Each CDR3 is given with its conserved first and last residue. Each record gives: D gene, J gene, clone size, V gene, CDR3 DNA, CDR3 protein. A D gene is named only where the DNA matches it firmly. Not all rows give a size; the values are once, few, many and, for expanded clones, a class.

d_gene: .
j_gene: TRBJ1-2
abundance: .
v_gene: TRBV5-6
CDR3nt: TGTGCCAGCAGCTTGTTTACAAGGCCCTACTCTGGTAGTGGCTACACCTTC
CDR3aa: CASSLFTRPYSGSGYTF

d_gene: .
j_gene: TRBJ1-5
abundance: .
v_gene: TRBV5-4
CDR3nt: TGTGCCAGCAGCTTCGGGGGGCGAAGCAATCAGCCCCAGCATTTT
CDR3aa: CASSFGGRSNQPQHF

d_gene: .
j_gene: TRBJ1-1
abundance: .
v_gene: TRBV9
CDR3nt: TGTGCCAGCAGCGTAAGTGACTTATTAACCACTGAAGCTTTCTTT
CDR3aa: CASSVSDLLTTEAFF

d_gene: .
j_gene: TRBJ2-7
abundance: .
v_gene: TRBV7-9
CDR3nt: TGTGCCAGCAGCTTAAATACAAGGGGATCCTACGAGCAGTACTTC
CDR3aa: CASSLNTRGSYEQYF

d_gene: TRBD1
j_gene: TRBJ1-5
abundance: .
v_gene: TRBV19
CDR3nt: TGTGCCAGTAGTAAAACGACAGGGCTGTCTAGCAATCAGCCCCAGCATTTT
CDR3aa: CASSKTTGLSSNQPQHF

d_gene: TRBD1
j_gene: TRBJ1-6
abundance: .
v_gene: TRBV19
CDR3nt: TGTGCCAGTGGGGACAGGGTAAATTCACCCCTCCACTTT
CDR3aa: CASGDRVNSPLHF

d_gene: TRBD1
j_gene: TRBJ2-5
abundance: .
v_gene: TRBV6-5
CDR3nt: TGTGCCAGCAGGGGTTTCGACAGGGGCCCAGAGACCCAGTACTTC
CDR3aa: CASRGFDRGPETQYF

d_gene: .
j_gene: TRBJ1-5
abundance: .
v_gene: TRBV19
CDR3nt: TGTGCCAGTAGTATCGACGGCGGCAGTGGCAATCAGCCCCAGCATTTT
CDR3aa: CASSIDGGSGNQPQHF

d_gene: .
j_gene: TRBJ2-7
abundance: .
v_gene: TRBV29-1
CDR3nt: TGCAGCGTTGAGCGGGGATCCTACGAGCAGTACTTC
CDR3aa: CSVERGSYEQYF

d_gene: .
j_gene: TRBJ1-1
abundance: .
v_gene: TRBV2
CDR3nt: TGTGCCAGCACTTACCAGGTCCAGGTGAACACTGAAGCTTTCTTT
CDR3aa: CASTYQVQVNTEAFF

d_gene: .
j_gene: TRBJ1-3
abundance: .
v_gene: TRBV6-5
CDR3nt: TGTGCCAGCAAGGACAGCTCTGGAAACACCATATATTTT
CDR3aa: CASKDSSGNTIYF

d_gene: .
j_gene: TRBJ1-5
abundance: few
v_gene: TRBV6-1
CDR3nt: TGTGCCAGCAGTGTAGCGGGACACGGAATCGGTGGCAATCAGCCCCAGCATTTT
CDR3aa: CASSVAGHGIGGNQPQHF

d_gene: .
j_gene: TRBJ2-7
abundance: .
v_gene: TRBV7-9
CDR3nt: TGTGCCAGCAGCCGATATCCGGGGACTCACTACGAGCAGTACTTC
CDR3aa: CASSRYPGTHYEQYF

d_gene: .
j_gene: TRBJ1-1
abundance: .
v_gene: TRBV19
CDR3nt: TGTGCCAGTAGTCCCAAAGGCCCCGGTTCGACGGGATCCACTGAAGCTTTCTTT
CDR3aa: CASSPKGPGSTGSTEAFF

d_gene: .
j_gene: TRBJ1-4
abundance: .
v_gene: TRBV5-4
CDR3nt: TGTGCCAGCAGCGAAACCGGGTTGGTGGGGGAAAAACTGTTTTTT
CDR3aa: CASSETGLVGEKLFF

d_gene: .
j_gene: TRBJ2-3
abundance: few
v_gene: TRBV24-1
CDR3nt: TGTGCCACGTCAGGTGGCACAGATACGCAGTATTTT
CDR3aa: CATSGGTDTQYF

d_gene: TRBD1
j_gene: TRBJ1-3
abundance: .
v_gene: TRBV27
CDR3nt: TGTGCCAGCAGTTTAGTTACAGGGGCAGACACCATATATTTT
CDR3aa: CASSLVTGADTIYF

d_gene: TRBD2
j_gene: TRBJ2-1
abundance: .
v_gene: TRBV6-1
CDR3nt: TGTGCCAGCAGTGAAGACGTTCGACTAGCGGGTTACAATGAGCAGTTCTTC
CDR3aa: CASSEDVRLAGYNEQFF

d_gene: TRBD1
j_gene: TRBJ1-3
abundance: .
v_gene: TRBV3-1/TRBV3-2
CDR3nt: TGTGCCAGCAGCCAAGGTCGACAGGGTGGAAACACCATATATTTT
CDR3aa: CASSQGRQGGNTIYF

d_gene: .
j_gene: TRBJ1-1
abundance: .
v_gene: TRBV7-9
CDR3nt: TGTGCCAGCAGCTTAGACAGTATGAACACTGAAGCTTTCTTT
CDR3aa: CASSLDSMNTEAFF

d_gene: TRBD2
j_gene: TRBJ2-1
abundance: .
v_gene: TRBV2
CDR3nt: TGTGCCAGCCATCCACGGGAGGTCTGGAATGAGCAGTTCTTC
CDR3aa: CASHPREVWNEQFF

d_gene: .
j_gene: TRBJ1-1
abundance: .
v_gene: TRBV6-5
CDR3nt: TGTGCCAGCAGGGGGACGGGGCTGAACACTGAAGCTTTCTTT
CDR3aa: CASRGTGLNTEAFF

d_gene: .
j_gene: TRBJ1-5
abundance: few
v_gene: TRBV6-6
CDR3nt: TGTGCCAGCAGTTACTCGGACAGATCGCAGCCCCAGCATTTT
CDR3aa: CASSYSDRSQPQHF

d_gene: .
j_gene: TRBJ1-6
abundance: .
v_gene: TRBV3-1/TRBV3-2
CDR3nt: TGTGCCAGCAGAGGCATAGATAATTCACCCCTCCACTTT
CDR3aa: CASRGIDNSPLHF

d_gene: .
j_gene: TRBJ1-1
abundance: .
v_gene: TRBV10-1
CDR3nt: TGCGCCAGCAGTGAGGCCAGGGGAACCGCTGAAGCTTTCTTT
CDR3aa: CASSEARGTAEAFF

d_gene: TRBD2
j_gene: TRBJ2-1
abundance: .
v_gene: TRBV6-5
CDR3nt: TGTGCCAGTTGGGAGGGAGGGCTGGAGCAGTTCTTC
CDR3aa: CASWEGGLEQFF

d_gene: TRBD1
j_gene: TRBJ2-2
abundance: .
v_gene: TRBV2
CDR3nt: TGTGCCAGCAGTGCGTGGGACAGGGATACGACCGGGGAGCTGTTTTTT
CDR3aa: CASSAWDRDTTGELFF

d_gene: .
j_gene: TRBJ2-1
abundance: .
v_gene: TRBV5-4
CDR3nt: TGTGCCAGCAGCTTAGACTACAATGAGCAGTTCTTC
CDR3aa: CASSLDYNEQFF

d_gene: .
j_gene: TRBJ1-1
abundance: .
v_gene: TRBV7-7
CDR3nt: TGTGCTAGCAGCTTCGGGGTGGGCACTGAAGCTTTCTTT
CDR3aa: CASSFGVGTEAFF

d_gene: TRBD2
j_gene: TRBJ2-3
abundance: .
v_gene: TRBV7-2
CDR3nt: TGTGCCAGCAGCCTCCGGGGGGGAGATACGCAGTATTTT
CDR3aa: CASSLRGGDTQYF

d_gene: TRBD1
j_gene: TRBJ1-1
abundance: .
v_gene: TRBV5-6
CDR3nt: TGTGCCAGCAGCTGGCAGGGGGTGAGGGGTGAAGCTTTCTTT
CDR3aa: CASSWQGVRGEAFF

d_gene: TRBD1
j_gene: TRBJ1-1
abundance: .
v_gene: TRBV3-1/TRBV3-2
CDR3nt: TGTGCCAGCAGCCAAGATCTCGCAGGGACAGGAAACACTGAAGCTTTCTTT
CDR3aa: CASSQDLAGTGNTEAFF

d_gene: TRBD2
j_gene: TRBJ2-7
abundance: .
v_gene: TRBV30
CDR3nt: TGTGCCTGGAGGGTCGCAGGCGGGCGGGGGGCCTACGAGCAGTACTTC
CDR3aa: CAWRVAGGRGAYEQYF

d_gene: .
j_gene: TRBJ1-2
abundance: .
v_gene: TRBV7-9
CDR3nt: TGTGCCAGCAGCTTAGGACAGAACTATGGCTACACCTTC
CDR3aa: CASSLGQNYGYTF

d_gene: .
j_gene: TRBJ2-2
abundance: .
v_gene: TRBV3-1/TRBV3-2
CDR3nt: TGTGCCAGCAGCCAAGTACAAGCCCTGGGCACCGGGGAGCTGTTTTTT
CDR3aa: CASSQVQALGTGELFF